This T cell receptor beta chain comes out of a study of CD4 T cells in relation to SARS-CoV-2 and coronaviruses (dated by TCRdb to 2020 to 2022). Regarding the study in general: The ViraFEST assay cultured PBMCs with antigen for more than nine days, then sequenced TCR beta CDR3s to find antigen-specific clonal expansions. Samples from a few pre-COVID donors and the naive versus memory experiments were sequenced with the Adaptive Biotechnologies TCR-sequencing kit; other data were Illumina-based. Among the approximately twelve convalescent patients, 8 males and 4 females were included, and two of the subjects were Hispanic. A median age of roughly 39 years, with a range of about 20 to 80 years, was recorded for the full convalescent cohort of over 9 patients. HLA restriction was mapped for shared crossreactive spike epitopes using patient-derived lymphoblastoid cell lines. A different TCR-beta assay, based on Illumina, was used to sequence expansion assays from other donors in the study. At the level of individual TCR clonotypes, the study measured memory CD4+ T cell crossreactivity between SARS-CoV-2 spike protein and common cold coronavirus spike proteins.

Naive and memory CD4+ T cells were separated from cryopreserved PBMCs by CD4 enrichment followed by EasySep naive CD4+ T cell enrichment. For 9 to 10 days, sorted naive or memory CD4+ T cells (over 9 x 10^4) were cultured at a 1:1 ratio with T cell-depleted PBMCs and CEF peptides. In general, every peptide culture condition was set up in three replicate wells. Ficoll-Paque PLUS gradient centrifugation was used to isolate PBMCs from either whole blood or leukapheresis product. PBMCs were either cryopreserved at -140 degrees C or used fresh in the expansion assay. The QIAamp Micro DNA Kit was used to extract genomic DNA from the CD4+ T cells. The CDR3 covers 14 residues, taking in both the cysteine and the phenylalanine. The DNA shown is the 42-base CDR3, in frame from base 1. Via the germline V gene (reference sequence), CDR1 is LNHNV and CDR2 YYDKDF. V is shortened by 1 base, J by 4 bases, and the region joining them spans 10 bases.

What the authors observed across the whole study: Compared with monoreactive clones, crossreactive clones had significantly weaker SARS-CoV-2-driven expansion, a result consistent with antigenic imprinting. Crossreactivity analysis was centred on spike protein, so crossreactivity against other viral proteins was not assessed. Pre-pandemic and post-infection samples were not both contributed by any donor, so tracing of the source of pre-existing responses was limited. Sequencing of naive versus memory cells indicated that the assay detects memory recall responses, not primary responses primed during culture. The study was limited by small numbers of patients and tested TCRs. In approximately 65% of donors, memory CD4+ clonotypes turned up that crossrecognized SARS-CoV-2 and at least one common cold coronavirus spike.

Survey-level immunoSEQ TCR-beta sequencing was performed on DNA from CEF-cultured naive and memory CD4+ T cells. In the authors' own workflow: During preprocessing, nonproductive sequences were discarded, as were any CDR3s that did not begin with C, did not end with F or W, or were shorter than 7 amino acids. The MANAFEST web app was used to call antigen-specific clonotypes on the basis of expansion compared with the reference and with other culture wells. To be counted as positive, a clone had to show significant expansion compared with the reference culture, at an FDR below 0.05, in 2 of 3 replicate wells. A further requirement for positive clones was significant expansion compared with all other tandem wells, along with an odds ratio above 5. Cultured and uncultured naive and memory CD4+ repertoires were searched for previously identified spike- and CEF-reactive CDR3s. CDR3 homology was quantified as pairwise Levenshtein distance, calculated with the stringdist R package after three terminal residues were trimmed from each end. Imported from immuneACCESS, the table was reduced by TCRdb to in-frame sequences with V and J called. These copies leave out some clones; in studies compared against another copy, an unresolved V gene accounts for under half, and the cause of the remainder is not known. Clonal size and the V and J genes are those of that table, whereas D and trimming came from the DNA. Within this sample are approximately 40,000 clones, with 77% of them counted one time only. The top ten constitute roughly 3% of the sample.

About this clone itself: Its antigen specificity is not known. It has no much larger one-base neighbor in the sample; base qualities were not kept.

The TCR sequence derives from an adult with COVID-19. Sequenced input: memory CD4+ T cells from PBMCs, cultured in vitro. The sample's cell subset or site, from its label and the paper: memory (non-naive) CD4+ T cells. Recombination connected TRBV15 to TRBJ2-5, with an unclear D gene assignment. CDR3 region: CATSRVGGVETQYF. The DNA is TGTGCCACCAGCAGAGTGGGCGGAGTAGAGACCCAGTACTTC.